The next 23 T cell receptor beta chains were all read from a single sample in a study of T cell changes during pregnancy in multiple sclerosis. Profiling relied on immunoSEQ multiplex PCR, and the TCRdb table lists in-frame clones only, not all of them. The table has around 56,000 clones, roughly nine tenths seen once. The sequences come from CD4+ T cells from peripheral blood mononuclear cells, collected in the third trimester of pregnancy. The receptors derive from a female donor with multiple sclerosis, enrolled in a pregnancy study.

This CDR3 reads CASSLGPVGGELFF. Written as DNA, the CDR3 is TGTGCCAGCAGCTTAGGTCCGGTCGGCGGGGAGCTGTTTTTT. This chain connects TRBV7-2 to TRBJ2-2; D unclear. Trimming removed 1 base from V and 7 bases from J, with 10 bases in between. Per germline, CDR1 SGHTA and CDR2 FQGNSA. The CDR3 covers 14 residues.

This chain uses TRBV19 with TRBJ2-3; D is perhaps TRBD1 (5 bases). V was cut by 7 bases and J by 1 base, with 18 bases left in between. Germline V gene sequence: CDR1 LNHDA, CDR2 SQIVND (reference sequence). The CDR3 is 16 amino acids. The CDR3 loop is CASTNGQGVGTDTQYF. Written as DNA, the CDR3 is TGTGCCAGTACTAACGGCCAAGGGGTCGGCACAGATACGCAGTATTTT.

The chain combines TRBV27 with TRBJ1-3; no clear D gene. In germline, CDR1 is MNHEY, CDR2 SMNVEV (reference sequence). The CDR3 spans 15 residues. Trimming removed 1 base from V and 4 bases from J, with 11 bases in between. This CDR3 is CASSLFAGLGNTIYF. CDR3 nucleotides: TGTGCCAGCAGTTTATTCGCAGGTCTGGGAAACACCATATATTTT.

In nucleotides, the CDR3 is TGTGCCACCAGCAGCGGCCTGACTTTTTACCAAGAGACCCAGTACTTC. It encodes CATSSGLTFYQETQYF. J is TRBJ2-5 and V is TRBV15, with unresolved D. Germline V gene data show CDR1 as LNHNV and CDR2 as YYDKDF (reference sequence). This CDR3 is built from 16 residues. V gave up 3 bases and J gave up 0 bases, with 14 bases separating them.

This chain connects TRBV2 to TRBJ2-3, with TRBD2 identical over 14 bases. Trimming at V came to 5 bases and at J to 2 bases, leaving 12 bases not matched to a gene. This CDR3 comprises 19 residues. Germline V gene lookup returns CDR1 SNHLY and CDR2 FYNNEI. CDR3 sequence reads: CASSPGLAGGRTLTDTQYF. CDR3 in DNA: TGTGCCAGCAGTCCCGGACTAGCGGGGGGCCGTACTCTCACAGATACGCAGTATTTT.

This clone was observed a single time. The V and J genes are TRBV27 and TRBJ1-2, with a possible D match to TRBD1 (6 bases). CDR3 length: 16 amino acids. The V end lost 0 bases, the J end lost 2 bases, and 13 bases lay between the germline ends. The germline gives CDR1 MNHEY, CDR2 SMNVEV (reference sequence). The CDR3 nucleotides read TGTGCCAGCAGTTTATCGGGAGGGGGAGGGAACTATGGCTACACCTTC. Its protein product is CASSLSGGGGNYGYTF.

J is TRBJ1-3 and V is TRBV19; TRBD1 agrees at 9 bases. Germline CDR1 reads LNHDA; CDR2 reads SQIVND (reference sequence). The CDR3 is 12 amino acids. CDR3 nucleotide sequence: TGTGCGGCGGGACAGGGTGGGAACACCATATATTTT. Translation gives CAAGQGGNTIYF.

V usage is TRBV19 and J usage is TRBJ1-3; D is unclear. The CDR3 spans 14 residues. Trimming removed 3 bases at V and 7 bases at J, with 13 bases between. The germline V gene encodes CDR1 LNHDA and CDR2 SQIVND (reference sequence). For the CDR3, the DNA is TGTGCCAGTAGTATCCACGGGCGCGGGAACACCATATATTTT. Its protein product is CASSIHGRGNTIYF.

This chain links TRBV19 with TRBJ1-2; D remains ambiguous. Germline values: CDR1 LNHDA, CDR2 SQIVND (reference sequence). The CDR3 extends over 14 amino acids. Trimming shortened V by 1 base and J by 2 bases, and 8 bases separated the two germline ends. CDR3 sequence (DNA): TGTGCCAGTAGTATAGGGCACAGAAACTATGGCTACACCTTC. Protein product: CASSIGHRNYGYTF.

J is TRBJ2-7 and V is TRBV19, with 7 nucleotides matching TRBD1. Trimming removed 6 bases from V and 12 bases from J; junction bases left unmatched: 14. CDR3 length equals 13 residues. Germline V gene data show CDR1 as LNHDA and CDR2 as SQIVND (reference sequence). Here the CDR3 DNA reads TGTGCCAGTAGGAATCGACCGGGACAGATGCCGTACTTC. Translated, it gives CASRNRPGQMPYF.

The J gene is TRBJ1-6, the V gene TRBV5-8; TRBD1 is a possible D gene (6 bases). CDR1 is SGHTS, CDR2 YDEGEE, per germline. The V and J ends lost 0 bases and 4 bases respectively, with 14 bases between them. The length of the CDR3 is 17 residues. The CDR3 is CASSLASGVLYNSPLHF. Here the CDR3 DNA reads TGTGCCAGCAGCTTGGCCTCAGGGGTGCTATATAATTCACCCCTCCACTTT. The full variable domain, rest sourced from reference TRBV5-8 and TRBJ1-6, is EAGVTQSPTHLIKTRGQQATLRCSPISGHTSVYWYQQALGLGLQFLLWYDEGEERNRGNFPPRFSGRQFPNYSSELNVNALELEDSALYLCASSLASGVLYNSPLHFGNGTRLTVT.

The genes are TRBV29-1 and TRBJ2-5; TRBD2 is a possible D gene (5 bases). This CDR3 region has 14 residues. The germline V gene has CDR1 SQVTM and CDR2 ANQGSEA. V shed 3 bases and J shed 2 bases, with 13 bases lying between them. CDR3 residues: CSVERSRGQETQYF. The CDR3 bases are TGCAGCGTTGAGAGGTCCCGCGGGCAAGAGACCCAGTACTTC.

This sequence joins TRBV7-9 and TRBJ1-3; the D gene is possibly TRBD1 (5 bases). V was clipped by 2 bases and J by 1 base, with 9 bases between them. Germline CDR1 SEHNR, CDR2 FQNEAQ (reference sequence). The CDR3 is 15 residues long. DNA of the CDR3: TGTGCCAGCAGCTTAAAGGGGACTTCTGGAAACACCATATATTTT. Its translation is CASSLKGTSGNTIYF. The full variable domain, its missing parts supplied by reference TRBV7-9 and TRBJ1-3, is DTGVSQNPRHKITKRGQNVTFRCDPISEHNRLYWYRQTLGQGPEFLTYFQNEAQLEKSRLLSDRFSAERPKGSFSTLEIQRTEQGDSAMYLCASSLKGTSGNTIYFGEGSWLTVV.

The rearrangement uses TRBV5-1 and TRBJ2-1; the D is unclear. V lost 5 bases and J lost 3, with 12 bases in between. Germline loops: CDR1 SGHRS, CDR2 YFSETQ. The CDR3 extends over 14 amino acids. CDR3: CASRVSDYYNEQFF. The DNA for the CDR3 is TGCGCCAGCAGGGTCAGCGATTACTACAATGAGCAGTTCTTC.

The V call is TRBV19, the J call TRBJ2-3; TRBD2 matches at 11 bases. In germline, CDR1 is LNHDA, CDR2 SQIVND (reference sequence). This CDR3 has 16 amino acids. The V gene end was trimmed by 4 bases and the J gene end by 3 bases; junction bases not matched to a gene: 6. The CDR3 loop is CASSRGTSGGTDTQYF. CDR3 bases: TGTGCCAGTAGTAGGGGGACTAGCGGAGGAACAGATACGCAGTATTTT.

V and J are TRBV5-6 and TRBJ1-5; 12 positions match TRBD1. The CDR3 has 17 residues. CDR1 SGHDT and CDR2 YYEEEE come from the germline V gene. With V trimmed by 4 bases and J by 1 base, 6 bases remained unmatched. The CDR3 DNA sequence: TGTGCCAGCAGCGACCGGGGACAGGGGGCGAGCAATCAGCCCCAGCATTTT. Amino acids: CASSDRGQGASNQPQHF.

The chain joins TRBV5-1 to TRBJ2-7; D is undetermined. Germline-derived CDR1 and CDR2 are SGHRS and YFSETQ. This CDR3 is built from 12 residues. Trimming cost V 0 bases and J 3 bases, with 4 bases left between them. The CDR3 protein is CASSLGYYEQYF. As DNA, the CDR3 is TGCGCCAGCAGCTTGGGTTACTACGAGCAGTACTTC.

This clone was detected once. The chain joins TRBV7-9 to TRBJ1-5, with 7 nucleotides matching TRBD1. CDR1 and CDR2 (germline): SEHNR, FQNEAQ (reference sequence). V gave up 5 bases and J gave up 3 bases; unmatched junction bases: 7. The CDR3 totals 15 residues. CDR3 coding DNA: TGTGCCAGCAGCCAGGGGGGCAGACCCAATCAGCCCCAGCATTTT. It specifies CASSQGGRPNQPQHF.

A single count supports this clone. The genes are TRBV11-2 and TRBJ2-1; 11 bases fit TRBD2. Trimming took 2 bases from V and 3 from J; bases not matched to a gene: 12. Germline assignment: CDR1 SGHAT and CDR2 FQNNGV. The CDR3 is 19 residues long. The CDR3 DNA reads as TGTGCCAGCAGCTTAAGGGGCCTACTAGCGGGAGCAAACTACAATGAGCAGTTCTTC. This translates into CASSLRGLLAGANYNEQFF.

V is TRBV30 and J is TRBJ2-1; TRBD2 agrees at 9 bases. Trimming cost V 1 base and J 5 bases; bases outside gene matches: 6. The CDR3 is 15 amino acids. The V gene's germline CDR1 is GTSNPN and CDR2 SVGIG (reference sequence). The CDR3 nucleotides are TGTGCCTGGAGTGGGCCGCTAGCGGGGAACAATGAGCAGTTCTTC. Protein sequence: CAWSGPLAGNNEQFF. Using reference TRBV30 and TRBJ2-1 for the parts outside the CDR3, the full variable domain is SQTIHQWPATLVQPVGSPLSLECTVEGTSNPNLYWYRQAAGRGLQLLFYSVGIGQISSEVPQNLSASRPQDRQFILSSKKLLLSDSGFYLCAWSGPLAGNNEQFFGPGTRLTVL.

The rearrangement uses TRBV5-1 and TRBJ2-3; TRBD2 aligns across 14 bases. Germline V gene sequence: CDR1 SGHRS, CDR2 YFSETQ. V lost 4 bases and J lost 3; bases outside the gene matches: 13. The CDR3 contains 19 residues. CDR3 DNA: TGCGCCAGCAGCCTCCGCCTGACTAGCGGGAGGGCCAGGACAGATACGCAGTATTTT. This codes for CASSLRLTSGRARTDTQYF.

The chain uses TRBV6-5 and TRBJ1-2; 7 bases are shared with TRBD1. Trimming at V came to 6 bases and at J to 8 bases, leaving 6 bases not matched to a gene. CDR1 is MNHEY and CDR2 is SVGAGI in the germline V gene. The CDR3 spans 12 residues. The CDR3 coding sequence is TGTGCCAGCAGCCGCCCGACAGGGGGCTACACCTTC. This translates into CASSRPTGGYTF.

CDR3 in DNA: TGCGCCAGCACCCCTACAGACCCTGGAAACACCATATATTTT. This translates into CASTPTDPGNTIYF. V and J are TRBV5-1 and TRBJ1-3; D is uncertain. The germline V and J ends were trimmed by 6 bases and 2 bases, with 12 bases remaining between them. CDR1 is SGHRS and CDR2 is YFSETQ in the germline V gene. This CDR3 contains 14 residues.